A single sample gave rise to the 13 T cell receptor beta chains below, sequenced in a study of graft-versus-host responses after intestinal transplantation. This table comes from immunoSEQ multiplex PCR, and its TCRdb copy is limited to in-frame clones, with some not included. The table has fewer than 120,000 clones, 93% seen once. Their cognate antigens are unknown. Specimen: unstimulated CD8+ T cells sorted from spleen or lymph node cells, collected before intestinal transplant. All receptors come from a human donor who received an intestinal transplant.

This sequence joins TRBV7-3 and TRBJ2-1, with D perhaps TRBD2 (5 bases). This CDR3 contains 15 residues. Trimming cost V 2 bases and J 4 bases, with 12 bases left between them. Germline V lookup: CDR1 SGHTA, CDR2 FQGTGA. CDR3 bases: TGTGCCAGCAGCTTAGTGCCTAGCACGTACAATGAGCAGTTCTTC. Amino acid sequence: CASSLVPSTYNEQFF.

The chain recombines TRBV7-9 with TRBJ2-7, with a tentative D call TRBD1 (6 bases). Trimming removed 3 bases from V and 3 bases from J, with 12 bases in between. The germline CDR1 and CDR2 sequences are SEHNR and FQNEAQ (reference sequence). The CDR3 sequence is 14 residues long. The CDR3 loop reads CASSFWDINYEQYF. The CDR3 nucleotides are TGTGCCAGCAGCTTCTGGGACATTAACTACGAGCAGTACTTC.

The chain recombines TRBV9 with TRBJ2-1, with a tentative D call TRBD2 (7 bases). CDR3 length: 15 amino acids. V lost 5 bases and J lost 3, with 15 bases in between. Per the germline V gene, CDR1 is SGDLS and CDR2 is YYNGEE. The CDR3 loop is CASRAAGASYNEQFF. In DNA, the CDR3 is TGTGCCAGCAGAGCCGCGGGGGCAAGCTACAATGAGCAGTTCTTC. The variable domain in full, with the rest retrieved from reference TRBV9 and TRBJ2-1, is DSGVTQTPKHLITATGQRVTLRCSPRSGDLSVYWYQQSLDQGLQFLIQYYNGEERAKGNILERFSAQQFPDLHSELNLSSLELGDSALYFCASRAAGASYNEQFFGPGTRLTVL.

V gene TRBV4-1 combines with J gene TRBJ2-3, with TRBD2 matching over 11 bases. Trimming took 4 bases from V and 3 from J; bases not matched to a gene: 6. Germline V lookup: CDR1 MGHRA, CDR2 YSYEKL. This CDR3 region has 16 residues. CDR3 loop: CASSLTSGSRTDTQYF. CDR3 coding DNA: TGCGCCAGCAGCCTAACTAGCGGGAGTCGGACAGATACGCAGTATTTT.

The chain uses TRBV30 and TRBJ1-5; tentatively, D is TRBD1 (5 bases). V was cut by 1 base and J by 4 bases, with 11 bases left in between. This CDR3 has 14 amino acids. The V gene's germline CDR1 is GTSNPN and CDR2 SVGIG (reference sequence). The DNA of the CDR3 is TGTGCCTGGAGTGCGGGGCTCGGAAATCAGCCCCAGCATTTT. Residues: CAWSAGLGNQPQHF.

The V and J genes are TRBV11-1 and TRBJ1-2, with TRBD1 as a possible D gene (6 bases). Germline V CDR1 and CDR2: SGHAT, FQDESV (reference sequence). This CDR3 contains 15 residues. V shed 5 bases and J shed 0 bases, with 13 bases lying between them. The CDR3 is CASSKDRRPNYGYTF. DNA for the CDR3: TGTGCCAGCAGCAAAGACAGGCGCCCTAACTATGGCTACACCTTC.

This clone is a singleton in its sample. Sequence at one end of the junction differs from germline and may be a read error. V usage is TRBV6-1 and J usage is TRBJ2-2, with TRBD2 as a possible D gene (6 bases). In germline, CDR1 is MNHNS, CDR2 SASEGT. CDR3 length: 14 amino acids. This CDR3 is CASSEGTYAGELFF. The CDR3, as DNA: TGTGCCAGCAGCGAAGGGACTTATGCCGGGGAGCTGTTTTTT.

The chain is built from TRBV4-1 and TRBJ1-5; D is ambiguous. Per germline, CDR1 MGHRA and CDR2 YSYEKL. V was pared by 2 bases and J by 1 base, with 9 bases between. The CDR3 runs to 15 residues. The CDR3 DNA is TGCGCCAGCAGCCAATCAGTGAAGAGCAATCAGCCCCAGCATTTT. Its protein product is CASSQSVKSNQPQHF.

The chain has TRBV28 and TRBJ2-3; unclear D gene. Looked up from germline, CDR1 is MDHEN and CDR2 is SYDVKM. This CDR3 contains 15 residues. The V end lost 4 bases, the J end lost 2 bases, and 13 bases lay between the germline ends. This CDR3 reads CASSWTVSLTDTQYF. The CDR3, as DNA: TGTGCCAGCAGTTGGACCGTGAGCCTCACAGATACGCAGTATTTT.

This chain links TRBV20-1 with TRBJ2-1; D assignment may be TRBD1 or TRBD2 (5 bases each). This CDR3 comprises 10 residues. CDR1 DFQATT and CDR2 SNEGSKA come from the germline V gene (reference sequence). Trimming shortened V by 3 bases and J by 15 bases, and 12 bases separated the two germline ends. CDR3 nucleotides: TGCAGTGCTAGTACTGGGGGTGTGTTCTTC. Translating it yields CSASTGGVFF.

On this clone: Other DNA sequences in the same sample also yield this CDR3. This chain connects TRBV27 to TRBJ1-5; D is unclear. Germline CDR1 is MNHEY and CDR2 is SMNVEV (reference sequence). This CDR3 is 13 amino acids long. Trimming took off 2 bases at V and 0 bases at J, with 2 bases between the two ends. CDR3 DNA sequence: TGTGCCAGCAGTTTAAGTAGCAATCAGCCCCAGCATTTT. Translation: CASSLSSNQPQHF.

A single count supports this clone. The chain employs TRBV5-1 and TRBJ2-7, with D perhaps matching TRBD2 (5 bases). CDR1 SGHRS and CDR2 YFSETQ come from the germline V gene. V was pared by 3 bases and J by 4 bases, with 17 bases between. The CDR3 runs to 15 residues. The CDR3 sequence is CASSWTVSAGYEQYF. CDR3 DNA sequence: TGCGCCAGCAGCTGGACTGTCTCGGCTGGGTACGAGCAGTACTTC.

The chain carries TRBV4-1 and TRBJ1-1; D unresolved. This CDR3 is built from 14 residues. Per the germline V gene, CDR1 is MGHRA and CDR2 is YSYEKL. The ends were cut back, 1 base at V and 0 bases at J, with 6 bases in the middle. The CDR3: CASSQVIMNTEAFF. CDR3 nucleotide sequence: TGCGCCAGCAGCCAAGTAATCATGAACACTGAAGCTTTCTTT.